This is a list of T cell receptor beta chains from one sample in a study of T cells in Graves' hyperthyroidism and ophthalmopathy. One entry per CDR3 protein, called by TCRdb with MiXCR from the multiplex PCR reads. Counted here are around 620,000 distinct CDR3 sequences, around 15% occurring once; the ten biggest clones make up 3.8%. Sequencing was done on a sample of blood. Receptors originate from a woman aged 25 to 45 with Graves' hyperthyroidism. The CDR3 runs from the conserved cysteine through the conserved F or W. D genes are given only for firm matches. Clone size is not always given. Where it is, it says once, few, many or a class for expanded clones.

J	V	size	D	DNA	CDR3
TRBJ1-5	TRBV7-2	.	.	TGTGCCAGCAGCCGGGTAGAGGATCAGCCCCAGCATTTT	CASSRVEDQPQHF
TRBJ2-1	TRBV7-9	few	.	TGTGCCAGCAGCTATAACCTAGCGACGGAGCAGTTCTTC	CASSYNLATEQFF
TRBJ1-1	TRBV7-9	few	TRBD1	TGTGCCAGTCTTGAAGGGGGCATGAACACTGAAGCTTTCTTT	CASLEGGMNTEAFF
TRBJ2-1	TRBV11-3	many	.	TGTGCCAGCAGCTTAGATCCTAGCGCATATTACAATGAGCAGTTCTTC	CASSLDPSAYYNEQFF
TRBJ1-5	TRBV28	many	TRBD1	TGTGCCAGCAGTTTAGGTTACAGGGGGCTCCGGCCCCAGCATTTT	CASSLGYRGLRPQHF
TRBJ2-1	TRBV5-1	many	.	TGCGCCAGCAATAGTTTCGCCTACAATGAGCAGTTCTTC	CASNSFAYNEQFF
TRBJ1-2	TRBV12-3/TRBV12-4	many	.	TGTGCCAGTTCATGGGGGGATGGCTACACCTTC	CASSWGDGYTF
TRBJ2-5	TRBV7-2	many	TRBD1	TGTGCCAGCAGCTTATTGACAGGGGGCGAAGAGACCCAGTACTTC	CASSLLTGGEETQYF
TRBJ1-1	TRBV20-1	few	.	TGCTGGGCAGGGAACCCTGAAGCTTTCTTT	CWAGNPEAFF
TRBJ2-7	TRBV9	few	TRBD1	TGTGCCAGCAGCGCCCCGGGACAGGGGGATCAAGAACAGTACTTC	CASSAPGQGDQEQYF
TRBJ1-6	TRBV9	.	TRBD1	TGTGCCAGCAGCGTAGAGTACAGGGGTTCACCCCTCCACTTT	CASSVEYRGSPLHF
TRBJ2-4	TRBV7-8	.	.	TGTGCCAGCAGCTCCCCGGGGCGGCACATTCAGTACTTC	CASSSPGRHIQYF
TRBJ1-1	TRBV4-1	few	.	TGCGCCAGCAGTCCCTCCGGAAGCGGGACTGAAGCTTTCTTT	CASSPSGSGTEAFF
TRBJ2-5	TRBV20-1	many	TRBD1	TGCAGTGCTCATGGACAGGGAGGAGGAGAGACCCAGTACTTC	CSAHGQGGGETQYF
TRBJ2-5	TRBV5-4	.	.	TGTGCCAGCAGCTTGATCATGGCTTCCCAAGAGACCCAGTACTTC	CASSLIMASQETQYF
TRBJ2-7	TRBV7-9	.	TRBD2	TGTGCCAGCAGCTTAGACGCGGGGGGCGAGCAGTACTTC	CASSLDAGGEQYF
TRBJ2-7	TRBV20-1	.	.	TGCAGTGCTAGACAACTAGCAGCGAGCTCCTACGAGCAGTACTTC	CSARQLAASSYEQYF
TRBJ2-1	TRBV28	.	TRBD2	TGTGCCGGCGGGCTAGCGGGGTTTGGGAATGAGCAGTTCTTC	CAGGLAGFGNEQFF
TRBJ1-1	TRBV27	many	TRBD1	TGTGCCAGCAGTTATGACAGGGGCACTGAAGCTTTCTTT	CASSYDRGTEAFF
TRBJ2-4	TRBV20-1	many	.	TGCAGTGCCCAGTGGCCCGGAGTAAACATTCAGTACTTC	CSAQWPGVNIQYF
TRBJ1-5	TRBV5-1	many	.	TGCGCCAGCAGCTTGGAGATTGGTCAGCCCCAGCATTTT	CASSLEIGQPQHF
TRBJ2-7	TRBV28	many	.	TGTGCCAGCCGGGCCGAGAACGAGCAGTACTTC	CASRAENEQYF
TRBJ1-3	TRBV5-1	few	TRBD1	TGCGCCAGCAGCCGAGGCTTGGGACAGGGGGTCGGAAACACCATATATTTT	CASSRGLGQGVGNTIYF
TRBJ2-7	TRBV27	many	.	TGTGCCAGCAGTTTTCAAAGCGCGGCTTACGAGCAGTACTTC	CASSFQSAAYEQYF
TRBJ2-3	TRBV18	many	.	TGTGCCAGCTCACCACAGGCAGCGGCGAGCACAGATACGCAGTATTTT	CASSPQAAASTDTQYF
TRBJ2-1	TRBV4-2	.	.	TGTGCCAGCAGCCAAGATCCTGGCGTAGTCGGCGGAACCGCCGCGGAGCAGTTCTTC	CASSQDPGVVGGTAAEQFF
TRBJ1-3	TRBV11-2	many	.	TGTGCCAGCAGCTCTCAGACCACCTCTGGAAACACCATATATTTT	CASSSQTTSGNTIYF
TRBJ2-1	TRBV5-8	few	.	TGTGCCAGCAGCTTGAGGGGACAACCGTACAATGAGCAGTTCTTC	CASSLRGQPYNEQFF
TRBJ2-7	TRBV20-1	few	TRBD2	TGCAGTGCTAGAGATGAGAATCGCCGGACTAGCGGGACCTACACTTCCTACGAGCAGTACTTC	CSARDENRRTSGTYTSYEQYF